This TCR beta chain emerged from a study of T cells expressing NK-cell markers (dated by TCRdb to 2019 to 2021). General notes on the study: Eight or nine donors provided sorted CD3+CD56+NKG2C+, CD3+CD56+NKG2C- and CD3+CD56-NKG2C+ T-cell subsets, whose TCR beta-chain repertoires were profiled. Among the eight sequenced donors, seven were HCMV-seropositive and one was HCMV-seronegative. The study sequenced eight donors, all healthy volunteers chosen at random: three men and five women. Sequencing of the libraries produced 2 x 150 bp reads on Illumina HiSeq 2000/2500, MiSeq or NextSeq.

Broad study findings and their caveats: In over five donors, the dominant CD3+CD56+NKG2C+ clonotypes were found to rank among the top 10 CD8+ clonotypes and to make up roughly 1.0-7.5% of CD8+ T cells. Those dominant clonotypes were again the most abundant among CD3+CD56-NKG2C+ cells in several donors, at roughly 25-65%. Whether the expanded NKG2C-expressing T cell clones were specific for HCMV antigens remained unclear.

The run used an Illumina HiSeq 2000. TCR beta cDNA libraries were made by 5'RACE template switching that added a universal primer site and unique molecular identifiers. cDNA synthesis was primed from the TCR beta constant segment, followed by two successive PCR amplification steps. The original pipeline was this. MIGEC was used to demultiplex reads and group reads by UMI, and MiTCR was used to assemble and quantify clonotypes. To exclude erroneous sequences, any TCR cDNA sequence not supported by at least two reads was discarded. The tcR package was used for downstream repertoire analysis, with clonotypes matched between fractions based on CDR3 nucleotide sequence plus V segment. Antigen specificity was annotated against VDJdb with VDJmatch, allowing one amino acid substitution in CDR3. Each entry corresponds to one CDR3 protein sequence from reads that TCRdb reprocessed, and DNA is not given. These V and J calls originate from TCRdb's pipeline instead of the authors' own analysis. This sample's table lists 550,000 to 600,000 distinct CDR3 sequences. The ten largest account for approximately 3.6% of the sample.

About this clonotype: This receptor's antigen is unknown.

HCMV-specific IgG was detected in serum with a commercial ELISA kit to determine HCMV serostatus. Ficoll density gradient centrifugation was used to isolate peripheral blood mononuclear cells from blood. The source is a man younger than 35 in good health. Donor details come from another sample of the same person, matched by shared clones. The specimen sequenced was blood T cells: a sorted CD56 or NKG2C T cell subset, CD4+ or CD8+ T cells, or bulk PBMC T cells (not recorded which).

This receptor carries the CDR3 CASRPGRPDTQYF. The rearranged segments are TRBV2 and TRBJ2-3; TCRdb gives TRBD1 as the D gene, but with no DNA this cannot be confirmed. As encoded in the germline V gene, CDR1 is SNHLY while CDR2 is FYNNEI. From the cysteine through the phenylalanine, the CDR3 covers 13 amino acids. The DNA sequence is not available.